This TCR beta chain stems from a study of naive and memory T cell subsets. This clonotype was detected only a few times. Its matching antigen is unknown. The germline CDR1 and CDR2 sequences are SGHAT and FQDESV (reference sequence). This CDR3 contains 15 residues. V was clipped by 6 bases and J by 5 bases, with 19 bases between them. The beta constant-region primer was an equimolar mix of two oligonucleotides covering TRBC1 and TRBC2. One entry per CDR3 protein, called by TCRdb with MiXCR from the UMI-ligation and nested PCR reads. Seen here are 140,000 to 150,000 distinct CDR3 sequences, about 15% observed once, and the top ten hold about 0.14%. Overall study findings and caveats: Over 95% of naive TCR sequences appeared only once, unlike memory subsets.

Input material: naive CD4+ T cells from blood. The chain is built from TRBV11-1 and TRBJ2-5; D possibly matches TRBD1 or TRBD2 (5 bases each). The TCR sequence derives from a human donor in good health. The CDR3 DNA sequence: TGTGCCAGCAGTTCCCGGGACCACTTCCAGGAGACCCAGTACTTC. Translation: CASSSRDHFQETQYF.